The rows below give T cell receptor beta chains drawn from one sample of a study of vaccination effects on CD4 cells after COVID-19. For these receptors, no antigen is known. Only in-frame clones appear in the TCRdb table, and some are missing; sequencing was by immunoSEQ multiplex PCR. The repertoire holds tens of thousands of clones, with around 82% as singletons. The specimen comprised CD4+ T cells from PBMCs cultured with HCoV-NL63 spike peptides, sampled after COVID-19 vaccination. These receptors were collected from a human donor who received a COVID-19 vaccine. Some clones in this sample may be carry-over from other donors' samples. CDR3s include the opening cysteine and the closing phenylalanine or tryptophan. Each record gives: J gene, D gene, clone size, V gene, CDR3 DNA, CDR3 protein. D genes are given only for firm matches. Clone size is stated in some rows and not others, as once, few, many or a class when expanded.

>TRBJ1-6|TRBD1|NA|TRBV19
TGTGCCAGTGGGGGGGACAGCCCGAGCTCCTATAATTCACCCCTCCACTTT
CASGGDSPSSYNSPLHF
>TRBJ1-2|NA|NA|TRBV4-1
TGCGCCAGCAGCCAAGATGGATTTGGGCAGGCTCGGATCTATGGCTACACCTTC
CASSQDGFGQARIYGYTF
>TRBJ1-2|NA|NA|TRBV6-5
TGTGCCAGCAGTTACTCGCACATAAACTATGGCTACACCTTC
CASSYSHINYGYTF
>TRBJ2-3|TRBD2|NA|TRBV10-1
TGCGCCAGCAGTCCTCCGGTGGGGACTAGATTGCTCCGCACAGATACGCAGTATTTT
CASSPPVGTRLLRTDTQYF
>TRBJ1-6|TRBD1|once|TRBV7-2
TGTGCCAGCAGAGATAATCGGCGGGACAGGGGTTCCTATAATTCACCCCTCCACTTT
CASRDNRRDRGSYNSPLHF
>TRBJ1-2|NA|NA|TRBV30
TGTGCCTCGCCCCGGACTGAAGCTAACTATGGCTACACCTTC
CASPRTEANYGYTF
>TRBJ1-2|NA|NA|TRBV6-1
TGTGCCAGCAGTGAACGGGCGAACTATGGCTACACCTTC
CASSERANYGYTF
>TRBJ2-5|NA|NA|TRBV7-9
TGTGCCAGCAGCCCCCCGCTAGAGACCCAGTACTTC
CASSPPLETQYF
>TRBJ1-5|NA|NA|TRBV30
TGTGCCTGGAGTCGTGACAGCAATAGCAATCAGCCCCAGCATTTT
CAWSRDSNSNQPQHF
>TRBJ1-1|NA|NA|TRBV5-1
TGCGCCAGCAGCTTGGATCAGGGGATCACTGAAGCTTTCTTT
CASSLDQGITEAFF
>TRBJ1-1|NA|NA|TRBV6-5
TGTGCCAGCCATCTGAACACTGAAGCTTTCTTT
CASHLNTEAFF
>TRBJ1-3|NA|NA|TRBV18
TGTGCCAGCTCACCGACTCCGAGCTCTGGAAACACCATATATTTT
CASSPTPSSGNTIYF
>TRBJ1-4|NA|NA|TRBV30
TGTGCCTGGAGTTCCCCTAAGGGGGCTAATGAAAAACTGTTTTTT
CAWSSPKGANEKLFF
>TRBJ2-1|TRBD1|NA|TRBV5-4
TGTGCCAGCAGCTTCAAGGACAGGGGTGAGCAGTTCTTC
CASSFKDRGEQFF
>TRBJ2-1|NA|NA|TRBV6-2/TRBV6-3
TGTGCCAGCAGTTACGTGGGGGTATCCTACAATGAGCAGTTCTTC
CASSYVGVSYNEQFF
>TRBJ1-2|NA|NA|TRBV6-5
TGTGCCAGCAGGAATTCAGGGACCCAAGGCTACACCTTC
CASRNSGTQGYTF
>TRBJ1-2|TRBD1|NA|TRBV6-6
TGTGCCAGCAGGTTGGACAGGGCTTCGTATGGCTACACCTTC
CASRLDRASYGYTF
>TRBJ1-4|NA|NA|TRBV7-8
TGTGCCAGCAGCTTAGCGAGATCCGATGAAAAACTGTTTTTT
CASSLARSDEKLFF
>TRBJ2-1|NA|NA|TRBV20-1
TGCAGTGCTAGAGATTACGGTGAGCAGTTCTTC
CSARDYGEQFF
>TRBJ1-1|NA|NA|TRBV6-5
TGTGCCAGCAGTCGCCTGGAAACGAACACTGAAGCTTTCTTT
CASSRLETNTEAFF
>TRBJ1-5|NA|once|TRBV12-3/TRBV12-4
TGTGCCAGCAGTTTAGAGGCCGGTCAGCCCCAGCATTTT
CASSLEAGQPQHF
>TRBJ2-6|TRBD1|NA|TRBV5-1
TGCGCCAGCAGCTCGCGCCCCGGGACAGGGTTGGACGGGGCCAACGTCCTGACTTTC
CASSSRPGTGLDGANVLTF
>TRBJ2-5|NA|NA|TRBV5-4
TGTGCCAGCAGCTTTCTGGTGGGGGCCTTAGATAACCAAGAGACCCAGTACTTC
CASSFLVGALDNQETQYF
>TRBJ1-2|NA|NA|TRBV3-1/TRBV3-2
TGTGCCAGCAGCCAAGATCATCGAGGGGAAGGCTACACCTTC
CASSQDHRGEGYTF
>TRBJ1-2|NA|once|TRBV24-1
TGTGCCACCAGCCCCTCCCCCAGCTATGGCTACACCTTC
CATSPSPSYGYTF
>TRBJ1-5|NA|NA|TRBV19
TGTGCCAGTAGTCCCGGGAGTAGCAATCAGCCCCAGCATTTT
CASSPGSSNQPQHF
>TRBJ1-4|NA|NA|TRBV25-1
TGTGCCAGCAGATTAGTTAATGAAAAACTGTTTTTT
CASRLVNEKLFF
>TRBJ2-3|NA|NA|TRBV15
TGTGCCACCAGCAGAGGACTAGTAGCAGATACGCAGTATTTT
CATSRGLVADTQYF
>TRBJ2-4|NA|NA|TRBV5-6
TGTGCCAGCAGCTTGGACTCTGGGGTCCTCCGCAAAAACATTCAGTACTTC
CASSLDSGVLRKNIQYF
>TRBJ1-1|NA|NA|TRBV18
TGTGCCAGCTCACCACCGGTGGCAGACGAAGCTTTCTTT
CASSPPVADEAFF
>TRBJ1-2|TRBD1|once|TRBV18
TGTGCCAGCTCACCCTCCGGGACAGAACTCTTTAACTATGGCTACACCTTC
CASSPSGTELFNYGYTF
>TRBJ2-5|TRBD1|few|TRBV3-1/TRBV3-2
TGTGCCAGCAGCCCCGTCAGGGGGCAAGAGACCCAGTACTTC
CASSPVRGQETQYF
>TRBJ2-5|NA|NA|TRBV6-5
TGTGCCGTCCAGGGGCGTCTCTGGGAGACCCAGTACTTC
CAVQGRLWETQYF
>TRBJ2-3|NA|NA|TRBV11-2
TGTGCCTCCCAAAGGCCCGCTAGCACAGATACGCAGTATTTT
CASQRPASTDTQYF
>TRBJ1-1|NA|NA|TRBV19
TGTGCCAGCAGGGGTCCCGGGCTCTCTCGCACTGAAGCTTTCTTT
CASRGPGLSRTEAFF
>TRBJ1-5|NA|NA|TRBV5-6
TGTGCCAGCAGCTTTAGGCCCTCGACGAGGGCCAATCAGCCCCAGCATTTT
CASSFRPSTRANQPQHF
>TRBJ1-5|TRBD1|NA|TRBV7-2
TGTGCCAGCAGCTCACAGGGGCTGGGCAATCAGCCCCAGCATTTT
CASSSQGLGNQPQHF
>TRBJ2-2|TRBD2|once|TRBV6-5
TGTGCCAGCAGTTACTCGGGCGGGGGGAACACCGGGGAGCTGTTTTTT
CASSYSGGGNTGELFF
>TRBJ2-2|NA|few|TRBV5-4
TGTGCCAGCAGCTTGGCCTCGAACACCGGGGAGCTGTTTTTT
CASSLASNTGELFF
>TRBJ2-3|NA|NA|TRBV19
TGTGCCAGCAACCCCCGACTAAGCGGGCTTACTCCAGATACGCAGTATTTT
CASNPRLSGLTPDTQYF
>TRBJ1-2|NA|NA|TRBV4-1
TGCGCCAGCAGCCAAGGAAGGGGAGGCTATGGCTACACCTTC
CASSQGRGGYGYTF